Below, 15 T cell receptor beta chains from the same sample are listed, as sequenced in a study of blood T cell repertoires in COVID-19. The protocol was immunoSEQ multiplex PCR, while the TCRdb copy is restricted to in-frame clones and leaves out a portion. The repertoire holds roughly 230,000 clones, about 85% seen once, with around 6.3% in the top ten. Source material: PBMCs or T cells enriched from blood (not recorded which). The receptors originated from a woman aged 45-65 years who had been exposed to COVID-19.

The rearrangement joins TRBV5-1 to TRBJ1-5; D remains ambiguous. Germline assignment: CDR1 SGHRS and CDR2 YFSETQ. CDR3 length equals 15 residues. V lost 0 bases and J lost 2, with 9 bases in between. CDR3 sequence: CASSLGGFGNQPQHF. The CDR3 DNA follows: TGCGCCAGCAGCTTGGGAGGGTTCGGCAATCAGCCCCAGCATTTT.

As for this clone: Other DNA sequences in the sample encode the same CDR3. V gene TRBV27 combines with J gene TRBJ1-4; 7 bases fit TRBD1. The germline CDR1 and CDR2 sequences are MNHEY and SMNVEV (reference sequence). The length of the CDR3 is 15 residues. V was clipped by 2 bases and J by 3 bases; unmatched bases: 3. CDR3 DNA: TGTGCCAGCAGTTTAACGGGACAGTCTAATGAAAAACTGTTTTTT. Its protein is CASSLTGQSNEKLFF.

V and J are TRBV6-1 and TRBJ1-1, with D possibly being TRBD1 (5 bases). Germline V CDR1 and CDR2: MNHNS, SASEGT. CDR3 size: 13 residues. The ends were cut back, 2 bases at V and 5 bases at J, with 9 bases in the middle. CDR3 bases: TGTGCCAGCAGTGAATGGGGCGCGACTGAAGCTTTCTTT. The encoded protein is CASSEWGATEAFF.

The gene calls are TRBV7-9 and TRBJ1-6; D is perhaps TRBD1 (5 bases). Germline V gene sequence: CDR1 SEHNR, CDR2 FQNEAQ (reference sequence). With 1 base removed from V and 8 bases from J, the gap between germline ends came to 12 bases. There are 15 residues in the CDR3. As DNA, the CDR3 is TGTGCCAGCAGCTTAGAAAAGGGGTCGGATTCACCCCTCCACTTT. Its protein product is CASSLEKGSDSPLHF.

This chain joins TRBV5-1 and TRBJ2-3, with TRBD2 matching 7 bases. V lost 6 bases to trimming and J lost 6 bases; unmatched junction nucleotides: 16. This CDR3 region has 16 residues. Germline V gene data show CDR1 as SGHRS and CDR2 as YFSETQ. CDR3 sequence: CASTPGSGAAGDTQYF. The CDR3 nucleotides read TGCGCCAGCACCCCGGGGAGCGGGGCCGCCGGGGATACGCAGTATTTT.

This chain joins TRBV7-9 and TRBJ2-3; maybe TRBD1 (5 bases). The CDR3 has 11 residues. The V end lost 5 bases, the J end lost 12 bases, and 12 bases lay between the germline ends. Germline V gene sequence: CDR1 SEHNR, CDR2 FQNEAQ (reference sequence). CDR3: CASSDDGHQYF. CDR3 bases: TGTGCCAGCAGCGACGACGGACATCAGTATTTT.

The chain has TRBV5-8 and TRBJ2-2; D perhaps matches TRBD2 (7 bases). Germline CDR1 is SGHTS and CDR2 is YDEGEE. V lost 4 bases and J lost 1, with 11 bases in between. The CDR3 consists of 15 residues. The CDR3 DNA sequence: TGTGCCAGCAGCCGGGGGGCGCGGAACACCGGGGAGCTGTTTTTT. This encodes CASSRGARNTGELFF.

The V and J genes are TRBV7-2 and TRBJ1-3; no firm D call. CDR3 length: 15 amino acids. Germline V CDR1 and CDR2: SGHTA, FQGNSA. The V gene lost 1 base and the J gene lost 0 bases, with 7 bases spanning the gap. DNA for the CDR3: TGTGCCAGCAGCTTAGACGGACTCTCTGGAAACACCATATATTTT. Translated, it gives CASSLDGLSGNTIYF.

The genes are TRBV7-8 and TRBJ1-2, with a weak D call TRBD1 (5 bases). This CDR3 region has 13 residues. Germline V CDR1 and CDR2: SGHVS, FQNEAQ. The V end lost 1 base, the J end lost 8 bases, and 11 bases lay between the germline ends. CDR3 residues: CASSLERQLGYTF. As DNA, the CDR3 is TGTGCCAGCAGCTTAGAGAGACAGCTGGGCTACACCTTC.

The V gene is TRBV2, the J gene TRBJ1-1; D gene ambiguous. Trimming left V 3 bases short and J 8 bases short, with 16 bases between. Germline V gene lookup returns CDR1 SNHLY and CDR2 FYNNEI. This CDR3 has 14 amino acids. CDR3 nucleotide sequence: TGTGCCAGCAGTGATATCTACCCGGAGGTGGAAGCTTTCTTT. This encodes CASSDIYPEVEAFF.

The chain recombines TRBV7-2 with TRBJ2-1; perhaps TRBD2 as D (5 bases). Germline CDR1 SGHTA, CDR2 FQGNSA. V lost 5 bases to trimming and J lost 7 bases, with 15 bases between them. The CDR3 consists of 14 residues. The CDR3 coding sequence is TGTGCCAGCAGCGCGACCGAGGGAATAAATGAGCAGTTCTTC. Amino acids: CASSATEGINEQFF.

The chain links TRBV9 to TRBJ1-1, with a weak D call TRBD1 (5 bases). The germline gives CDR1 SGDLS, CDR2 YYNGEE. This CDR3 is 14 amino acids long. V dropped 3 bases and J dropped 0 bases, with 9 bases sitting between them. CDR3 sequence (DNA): TGTGCCAGCAGCGCCCTGACAGTGAACACTGAAGCTTTCTTT. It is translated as CASSALTVNTEAFF.

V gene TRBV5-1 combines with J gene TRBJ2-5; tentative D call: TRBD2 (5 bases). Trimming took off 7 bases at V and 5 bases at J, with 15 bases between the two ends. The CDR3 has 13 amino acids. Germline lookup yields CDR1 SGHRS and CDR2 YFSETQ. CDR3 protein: CASSDSFGETQYF. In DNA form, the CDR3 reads TGCGCCAGCTCGGACTCTTTCGGGGAGACCCAGTACTTC.

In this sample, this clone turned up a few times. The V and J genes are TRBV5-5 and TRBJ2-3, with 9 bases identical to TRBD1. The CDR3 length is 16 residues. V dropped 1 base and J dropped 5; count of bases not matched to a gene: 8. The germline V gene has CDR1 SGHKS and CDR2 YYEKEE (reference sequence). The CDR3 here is CASSLTGGAGRDTQYF. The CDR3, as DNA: TGTGCCAGCAGCTTGACAGGGGGCGCCGGTAGAGATACGCAGTATTTT. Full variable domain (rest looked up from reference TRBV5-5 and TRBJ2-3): DAGVTQSPTHLIKTRGQQVTLRCSPISGHKSVSWYQQVLGQGPQFIFQYYEKEERGRGNFPDRFSARQFPNYSSELNVNALLLGDSALYLCASSLTGGAGRDTQYFGPGTRLTVL.

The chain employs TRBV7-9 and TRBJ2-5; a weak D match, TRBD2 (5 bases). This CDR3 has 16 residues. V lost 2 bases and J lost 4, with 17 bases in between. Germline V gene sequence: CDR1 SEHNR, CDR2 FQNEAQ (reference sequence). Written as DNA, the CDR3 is TGTGCCAGCAGCTTATGGATACACCCCGCGGGAGAGACCCAGTACTTC. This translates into CASSLWIHPAGETQYF.